The 29 T cell receptor beta chains below all came from one sample that was sequenced in a study of cytomegalovirus exposure and HLA in healthy donors. With 60 Vbeta and 13 Jbeta primers, the PCR was carried out. Profiled with immunoSEQ multiplex PCR; TCRdb holds only in-frame clones, not every one. The table includes about 200,000 clones, around 86% detected once. The sample taken for sequencing was PBMCs. The receptors derive from a woman aged 35 to 49 in good health and CMV-seronegative.

J is TRBJ2-2 and V is TRBV9; a weak D match, TRBD1 (6 bases). CDR1 SGDLS and CDR2 YYNGEE come from the germline V gene. Trimming cost V 0 bases and J 6 bases, with 18 bases left between them. The CDR3 runs to 17 residues. The CDR3 region has the DNA TGTGCCAGCAGCGTAGACGCGGGCCAGGGGATGGCCGGGGAGCTGTTTTTT. Translating gives CASSVDAGQGMAGELFF. Together with reference TRBV9 and TRBJ2-2, the CDR3 gives the full variable domain: DSGVTQTPKHLITATGQRVTLRCSPRSGDLSVYWYQQSLDQGLQFLIQYYNGEERAKGNILERFSAQQFPDLHSELNLSSLELGDSALYFCASSVDAGQGMAGELFFGEGSRLTVL.

The chain is built from TRBV9 and TRBJ2-7; TRBD2 agrees at 8 bases. In germline, CDR1 is SGDLS, CDR2 YYNGEE. The CDR3 consists of 16 residues. Trimming at V came to 2 bases and at J to 6 bases, leaving 13 bases not matched to a gene. The CDR3 nucleotides read TGTGCCAGCAGCGTTCCGGCCCGGGAGGGCTTCGCCGAGCAGTACTTC. Translation: CASSVPAREGFAEQYF.

The chain carries TRBV5-1 and TRBJ2-7, with TRBD1 matching over 10 bases. Germline CDR1 SGHRS, CDR2 YFSETQ. The CDR3 is 16 amino acids. Trimming took 4 bases from V and 1 from J; bases not matched to a gene: 8. The CDR3 nucleotides are TGCGCCAGCAGCACCCGGGGACAGGGGAGGTCCTACGAGCAGTACTTC. The encoded protein is CASSTRGQGRSYEQYF.

The chain links TRBV7-3 to TRBJ2-3; D ambiguous. The V and J ends lost 5 bases and 6 bases respectively, with 9 bases between them. CDR3 length: 12 residues. The germline gives CDR1 SGHTA, CDR2 FQGTGA. CDR3 DNA: TGTGCCAGCAGCCAACAGCTGGATACGCAGTATTTT. This translates into CASSQQLDTQYF.

V and J are TRBV5-1 and TRBJ2-2; D is perhaps TRBD2 (6 bases). The CDR3 loop spans 15 amino acids. Looked up from germline, CDR1 is SGHRS and CDR2 is YFSETQ. V was cut by 3 bases and J by 0 bases, with 9 bases left in between. CDR3 DNA sequence: TGCGCCAGCAGCTGGCCGGGGGCGAACACCGGGGAGCTGTTTTTT. Its translation is CASSWPGANTGELFF.

The V call is TRBV5-1, the J call TRBJ1-2, with 7 bases lining up with TRBD1. V shed 0 bases and J 6 bases; nucleotides not matched to a gene: 11. Germline CDR1 reads SGHRS; CDR2 reads YFSETQ. The CDR3 spans 16 residues. The CDR3, as DNA: TGCGCCAGCAGCTTGGCCGCAGGGGGTCTAGAGGATGGCTACACCTTC. It encodes CASSLAAGGLEDGYTF.

The genes are TRBV7-2 and TRBJ2-1; perhaps TRBD1 as D (6 bases). Trimming shortened V by 4 bases and J by 2 bases, and 12 bases separated the two germline ends. This CDR3 contains 15 residues. Per germline, CDR1 SGHTA and CDR2 FQGNSA. The CDR3 is CASSSQQGPYNEQFF. The CDR3 region has the DNA TGTGCCAGCAGCTCTCAACAGGGCCCCTACAATGAGCAGTTCTTC. The full variable domain, its missing parts supplied by reference TRBV7-2 and TRBJ2-1, is GAGVSQSPSNKVTEKGKDVELRCDPISGHTALYWYRQSLGQGLEFLIYFQGNSAPDKSGLPSDRFSAERTGGSVSTLTIQRTQQEDSAVYLCASSSQQGPYNEQFFGPGTRLTVL.

This chain uses TRBV10-3 with TRBJ1-1; D is uncertain. CDR3 length: 15 residues. The germline V gene encodes CDR1 ENHRY and CDR2 SYGVKD. Trimming removed 7 bases from V and 0 bases from J, with 15 bases in between. CDR3 sequence reads: CAIKGKTNMNTEAFF. For the CDR3, the DNA is TGTGCCATCAAGGGCAAGACTAACATGAACACTGAAGCTTTCTTT.

A few counts support this clone. The chain carries TRBV7-9 and TRBJ2-1; 8 nucleotides align to TRBD2. With 6 bases clipped from V and 5 bases from J, the junction kept 6 bases outside the gene matches. In germline, CDR1 is SEHNR, CDR2 FQNEAQ (reference sequence). CDR3 size: 14 residues. The CDR3 nucleotides read TGTGCCAGCAGGGGGGGGACTAGTCACAATGAGCAGTTCTTC. Its translation is CASRGGTSHNEQFF. The entire variable domain, with the rest obtained from reference TRBV7-9 and TRBJ2-1, is as follows: DTGVSQNPRHKITKRGQNVTFRCDPISEHNRLYWYRQTLGQGPEFLTYFQNEAQLEKSRLLSDRFSAERPKGSFSTLEIQRTEQGDSAMYLCASRGGTSHNEQFFGPGTRLTVL.

This clone was detected only once. J is TRBJ1-5 and V is TRBV19; D gene unclear. Trimming removed 6 bases at V and 1 base at J, with 19 bases between. The CDR3 is 17 residues long. The germline gives CDR1 LNHDA, CDR2 SQIVND (reference sequence). The CDR3 is CASSLRGEAVSNQPQHF. In DNA form, the CDR3 reads TGTGCCAGTAGCCTACGGGGAGAGGCAGTCAGCAATCAGCCCCAGCATTTT.

V is TRBV5-4 and J is TRBJ2-7; TRBD2 matches at 12 bases. The J call is uncertain, as TRBJ2-5 better fits the DNA end. The germline CDR1 and CDR2 sequences are SGHNT and YYREEE (reference sequence). The CDR3 runs to 16 residues. Here the CDR3 DNA reads TGTGCCAGCAGCTTCGGGACTAGCGGGCCCAAAGAGACCCAGTACTTC. This translates into CASSFGTSGPKETQYF.

The genes are TRBV27 and TRBJ2-3; the match to TRBD2 covers 8 bases. V lost 2 bases and J lost 0; bases outside the gene matches: 7. CDR1 and CDR2 from the germline V gene are MNHEY and SMNVEV (reference sequence). The CDR3 is 17 residues long. The CDR3 DNA reads TGTGCCAGCAGTTTAAGGGGACTAGTGGTAAGCACAGATACGCAGTATTTT. Translation: CASSLRGLVVSTDTQYF.

The chain joins TRBV9 to TRBJ2-1, with 11 positions matching TRBD2. CDR3 length: 15 residues. CDR1 and CDR2 from the germline V gene are SGDLS and YYNGEE. Trimming at V came to 4 bases and at J to 5 bases, leaving 5 bases not matched to a gene. The DNA of the CDR3 is TGTGCCAGCAGCCCCGGGACTAGCGGACACAATGAGCAGTTCTTC. This encodes CASSPGTSGHNEQFF.

The V gene is TRBV19, the J gene TRBJ2-3; perhaps TRBD2 as D (6 bases). This CDR3 spans 13 amino acids. Per germline, CDR1 LNHDA and CDR2 SQIVND (reference sequence). Trimming shortened V by 8 bases and J by 3 bases, and 12 bases separated the two germline ends. CDR3 nucleotides: TGTGCCAGTTTGCTTCGGGGGACAGATACGCAGTATTTT. Translating gives CASLLRGTDTQYF.

The chain combines TRBV5-5 with TRBJ1-5; D unresolved. CDR3 length equals 15 residues. Germline V gives CDR1 SGHKS, CDR2 YYEKEE (reference sequence). V lost 7 bases to trimming and J lost 4 bases, with 18 bases between them. The CDR3 loop is CASQEGGSGNQPQHF. CDR3 in DNA: TGTGCCAGCCAGGAGGGAGGCAGCGGGAATCAGCCCCAGCATTTT.

The chain recombines TRBV18 with TRBJ2-1; D is perhaps TRBD2 (5 bases). Trimming pared 3 bases from V and 0 bases from J, leaving 6 bases between. Germline V gene lookup returns CDR1 KGHSH and CDR2 LQKENI. The CDR3 covers 14 residues. The CDR3 DNA follows: TGTGCCAGCTCACCGCGGGCCTCCTACAATGAGCAGTTCTTC. As protein: CASSPRASYNEQFF.

The CDR3 sequence is CASSYSAGLIDTQYF. DNA for the CDR3: TGTGCCAGCAGTTACTCCGCGGGACTAATTGATACGCAGTATTTT. The V and J genes are TRBV6-5 and TRBJ2-3; 7 bases are a match to TRBD2. Germline V gene data show CDR1 as MNHEY and CDR2 as SVGAGI. The length of the CDR3 is 15 residues. J lost 6 bases, V lost 0 bases, and 6 bases had no gene match.

The chain has TRBV6-1 and TRBJ2-7; 11 nucleotides line up with TRBD2. Germline-derived CDR1 and CDR2 are MNHNS and SASEGT. The CDR3 consists of 16 residues. V lost 2 bases, J lost 7 bases, and 10 bases stayed unmatched. The CDR3 spells CASSESLLAGEYEQYF. The CDR3 DNA sequence: TGTGCCAGCAGTGAATCTCTACTAGCGGGAGAGTATGAGCAGTACTTC.

The CDR3, as DNA: TGTGCCAGCCAGATGAACACTGAAGCTTTCTTT. This gives the protein CASQMNTEAFF. V gene TRBV28 combines with J gene TRBJ1-1; D unclear. Germline lookup yields CDR1 MDHEN and CDR2 SYDVKM. Trimming stripped 8 bases from V and 0 bases from J, with 4 bases between. The CDR3 sequence is 11 residues long.

This chain links TRBV5-4 with TRBJ2-1, with 9 bases that match TRBD1. V shed 5 bases and J 7 bases; nucleotides not matched to a gene: 7. Germline V lookup: CDR1 SGHNT, CDR2 YYREEE (reference sequence). The CDR3 contains 14 residues. The CDR3 spells CASRPGQGYNEQFF. The CDR3 nucleotides are TGTGCCAGCAGGCCGGGACAGGGTTATAATGAGCAGTTCTTC.

This clone was observed a single time. The rearrangement joins TRBV9 to TRBJ2-3; 10 bases map to TRBD2. CDR1 and CDR2 from the germline V gene are SGDLS and YYNGEE. V lost 3 bases and J lost 0; bases outside the gene matches: 4. The CDR3 is made up of 16 amino acids. DNA of the CDR3: TGTGCCAGCAGCGACGGACTAGCGGCTAGCACAGATACGCAGTATTTT. Protein product: CASSDGLAASTDTQYF.

The chain uses TRBV6-6 and TRBJ1-3, with 10 nucleotides matching TRBD1. Germline CDR1 and CDR2: MNHNY and SVGAGI (reference sequence). The CDR3 is 16 residues long. The V gene end was trimmed by 4 bases and the J gene end by 4 bases; junction bases not matched to a gene: 7. Here the CDR3 reads CASSSSGTGVGNTIYF. The CDR3 DNA reads TGTGCCAGCAGTTCGTCGGGGACAGGGGTAGGAAACACCATATATTTT.

The V and J genes are TRBV5-4 and TRBJ2-7; TRBD1 is a possible D gene (6 bases). Trimming left V 2 bases short and J 2 bases short, with 14 bases between. The CDR3 loop spans 15 amino acids. Germline V gene data show CDR1 as SGHNT and CDR2 as YYREEE (reference sequence). The CDR3 bases are TGTGCCAGCAGCTTTAGTAGGGACACCGCCTACGAGCAGTACTTC. Residues: CASSFSRDTAYEQYF.

The chain employs TRBV9 and TRBJ2-7; 12 bases map to TRBD2. CDR3 length: 16 residues. Germline values: CDR1 SGDLS, CDR2 YYNGEE. V was clipped by 5 bases and J by 0 bases; unmatched bases: 6. CDR3 sequence (DNA): TGTGCCAGCAGTGAAGGACTAGCGGGATCCTCCTACGAGCAGTACTTC. Translated, it gives CASSEGLAGSSYEQYF.

V usage is TRBV5-8 and J usage is TRBJ1-5; TRBD1 might be the D (6 bases). This CDR3 is 15 amino acids long. Trimming cost V 2 bases and J 7 bases, with 16 bases left between them. Germline CDR1 and CDR2: SGHTS and YDEGEE. The CDR3 loop is CASSFAGGGRQPQHF. The DNA for the CDR3 is TGTGCCAGCAGCTTTGCCGGCGGGGGGCGACAGCCCCAGCATTTT. Full variable domain (outside the CDR3, taken from reference TRBV5-8 and TRBJ1-5): EAGVTQSPTHLIKTRGQQATLRCSPISGHTSVYWYQQALGLGLQFLLWYDEGEERNRGNFPPRFSGRQFPNYSSELNVNALELEDSALYLCASSFAGGGRQPQHFGDGTRLSIL.

The J gene is TRBJ1-1, the V gene TRBV18; D not certain. The CDR3 runs to 14 residues. Trimming took off 3 bases at V and 0 bases at J, with 8 bases between the two ends. The germline V gene has CDR1 KGHSH and CDR2 LQKENI. Here the CDR3 DNA reads TGTGCCAGCTCACCCGCAGTCCTGAACACTGAAGCTTTCTTT. The encoded protein is CASSPAVLNTEAFF.

This clone was seen just once. V and J are TRBV28 and TRBJ1-1; TRBD1 is a possible D gene (5 bases). The length of the CDR3 is 16 residues. Trimming stripped 4 bases from V and 3 bases from J, with 18 bases between. Germline V gene lookup returns CDR1 MDHEN and CDR2 SYDVKM. CDR3 nucleotide sequence: TGTGCCAGCAGTTGGCGCCCAGGGCGGTGGTACACTGAAGCTTTCTTT. It translates to CASSWRPGRWYTEAFF.

V gene TRBV27 combines with J gene TRBJ2-7; TRBD1 matches at 11 bases. With V trimmed by 4 bases and J by 2 bases, 1 base remained unmatched. Germline CDR1 MNHEY, CDR2 SMNVEV (reference sequence). The CDR3 covers 14 residues. CDR3 bases: TGTGCCAGCAGTTCGGACAGGGGGCCCTACGAGCAGTACTTC. Amino acids: CASSSDRGPYEQYF.

The chain is built from TRBV7-8 and TRBJ2-2; D is unclear. Trimming removed 0 bases at V and 4 bases at J, with 12 bases between. The CDR3 runs 16 residues. Germline lookup yields CDR1 SGHVS and CDR2 FQNEAQ. CDR3 DNA: TGTGCCAGCAGCTTAGCACAAAGTTACATCACCGGGGAGCTGTTTTTT. Translating it yields CASSLAQSYITGELFF.